This T cell receptor beta chain was sequenced in a study of T cells in Graves' hyperthyroidism and ophthalmopathy. Whole-study results and caveats: A model of 13 V-J features distinguished ophthalmopathy from stable hyperthyroidism. Peripheral blood also featured most of the thyroid clonotypes expanded above 0.001.

In its sample, this clonotype was seen many times. Its target is not known. RNA transcripts yielded amplified TCR beta CDR3 regions. The TCR CDR3 was amplified in a first-round RT-PCR using the HTBI primer set. Each CDR3 protein gets one entry after TCRdb re-called the multiplex PCR reads with MiXCR. The table lists roughly 560,000 distinct CDR3 sequences, 14% to 15% of them singletons, with approximately 4.2% in the top ten. Germline V gives CDR1 SGHNT, CDR2 YENEEA. The CDR3 contains 13 residues. With 2 bases removed from V and 4 bases from J, the gap between germline ends came to 8 bases. This TCR came from a woman aged 40 to 50 with Graves' ophthalmopathy. This chain uses TRBV11-3 with TRBJ1-1; D gene unclear. Input material: blood. In nucleotides, the CDR3 is TGTGCCAGCAGCTTAAGGAAGACCACTGAAGCTTTCTTT. Amino acid sequence: CASSLRKTTEAFF.